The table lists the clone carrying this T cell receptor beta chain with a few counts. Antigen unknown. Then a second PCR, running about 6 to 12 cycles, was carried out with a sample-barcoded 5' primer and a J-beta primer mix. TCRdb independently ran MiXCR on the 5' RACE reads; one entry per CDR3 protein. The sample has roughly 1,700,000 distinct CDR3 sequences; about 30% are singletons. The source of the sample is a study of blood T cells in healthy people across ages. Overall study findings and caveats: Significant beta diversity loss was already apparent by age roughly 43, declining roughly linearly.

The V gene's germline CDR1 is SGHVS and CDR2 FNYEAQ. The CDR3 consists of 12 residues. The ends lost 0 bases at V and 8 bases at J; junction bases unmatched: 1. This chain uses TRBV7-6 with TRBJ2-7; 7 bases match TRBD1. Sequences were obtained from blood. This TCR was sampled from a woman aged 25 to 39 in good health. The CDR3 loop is CASSLAGGQQYF. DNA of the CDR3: TGTGCCAGCAGCTTAGCAGGGGGCCAGCAGTACTTC.